These 29 T cell receptor beta chains originate from one sample sequenced in a study of OX40 agonist ivuxolimab in advanced cancers. Sequenced by immunoSEQ multiplex PCR; TCRdb stores in-frame clones only, minus some. Among over 35,000 clones listed, 70% to 90% were seen once. This specimen consisted of CD4+ or CD8+ T cells sorted from blood, obtained in a trial of the OX40 agonist ivuxolimab. Receptors originate from an adult with an advanced solid tumor such as melanoma, head and neck, liver or kidney cancer.

The chain recombines TRBV28 with TRBJ2-7; the match to TRBD1 covers 9 bases. Trimming took 4 bases from V and 4 from J; bases not matched to a gene: 17. The CDR3 sequence is 18 residues long. Germline V gene data show CDR1 as MDHEN and CDR2 as SYDVKM. CDR3 sequence (DNA): TGTGCCAGCAGTTCCCCCAAGTCTACCGGGACAGGGACTTACGAGCAGTACTTC. Residues: CASSSPKSTGTGTYEQYF.

The chain uses TRBV27 and TRBJ1-1, with a possible D match to TRBD1 (5 bases). This CDR3 contains 14 residues. CDR1 is MNHEY and CDR2 is SMNVEV in the germline V gene (reference sequence). Between the trimmed V and J ends, which lost 6 bases and 0 bases, there was a span of 11 bases. In nucleotides, the CDR3 is TGTGCCAGCAGGGGGTTGGGGGTGAACACTGAAGCTTTCTTT. Translation: CASRGLGVNTEAFF.

The rearrangement joins TRBV4-2 to TRBJ2-2; 8 positions match TRBD1. In germline, CDR1 is LGHNA, CDR2 YNFKEQ. CDR3 size: 20 residues. Unmatched junction bases numbered 16, after V lost 1 base and J lost 3 bases. The CDR3, as DNA: TGTGCCAGCAGCCAAGGACGCCTCGGACAGGGTAAAGGAGACACCGGGGAGCTGTTTTTT. The encoded protein is CASSQGRLGQGKGDTGELFF.

This clone was seen a few times. The CDR3 protein is CASSYAAGGLDEQFF. Written as DNA, the CDR3 is TGTGCCAGCAGTTACGCGGCGGGGGGGCTTGATGAGCAGTTCTTC. The J gene is TRBJ2-1, the V gene TRBV6-5, with TRBD2 identical over 9 bases. V lost 2 bases, J lost 8 bases, and 7 bases stayed unmatched. CDR3 size: 15 residues. The germline V gene encodes CDR1 MNHEY and CDR2 SVGAGI.

The V call is TRBV7-9, the J call TRBJ2-5, with D possibly matching TRBD2 (6 bases). The germline V gene encodes CDR1 SEHNR and CDR2 FQNEAQ (reference sequence). The V gene lost 3 bases and the J gene lost 1 base, with 15 bases spanning the gap. The CDR3 is 16 residues long. The CDR3 region is CASSFRDFPTQETQYF. CDR3 in DNA: TGTGCCAGCAGCTTTAGGGACTTCCCGACCCAAGAGACCCAGTACTTC.

In this sample, this clone turned up once. This chain uses TRBV9 with TRBJ1-1; D remains ambiguous. The CDR3 extends over 14 amino acids. Germline CDR1 and CDR2: SGDLS and YYNGEE. The V end was cut by 2 bases, the J end by 2 bases, with 10 bases between. The CDR3 loop is CASSVTGFNTEAFF. The CDR3 DNA follows: TGTGCCAGCAGCGTTACGGGGTTCAACACTGAAGCTTTCTTT. Full variable domain (missing parts from reference TRBV9 and TRBJ1-1): DSGVTQTPKHLITATGQRVTLRCSPRSGDLSVYWYQQSLDQGLQFLIQYYNGEERAKGNILERFSAQQFPDLHSELNLSSLELGDSALYFCASSVTGFNTEAFFGQGTRLTVV.

The J gene is TRBJ2-3, the V gene TRBV4-3, with unresolved D. The CDR3 has 15 residues. Germline V gene sequence: CDR1 LGHNA, CDR2 YSLEER. The V and J ends lost 2 bases and 0 bases respectively, with 9 bases between them. The CDR3 DNA sequence: TGCGCCAGCAGCCAAAGAGAGACTAGCACAGATACGCAGTATTTT. Translation: CASSQRETSTDTQYF.

V is TRBV4-3 and J is TRBJ2-3; D remains ambiguous. V was trimmed by 1 base and J by 1 base, leaving 9 bases between them. This CDR3 is 15 amino acids long. From germline, CDR1 is LGHNA and CDR2 YSLEER. The CDR3 sequence: CASSQGVMGTDTQYF. The CDR3 DNA follows: TGCGCCAGCAGCCAAGGGGTAATGGGCACAGATACGCAGTATTTT.

The rearrangement uses TRBV7-3 and TRBJ2-7; 7 nucleotides agree with TRBD2. V was clipped by 6 bases and J by 1 base; unmatched bases: 9. CDR3 size: 15 residues. Germline V gene sequence: CDR1 SGHTA, CDR2 FQGTGA. CDR3 region: CASSVLGGKSYEQYF. The CDR3 DNA sequence: TGTGCCAGCAGTGTCTTGGGGGGGAAATCCTACGAGCAGTACTTC.

The chain recombines TRBV6-5 with TRBJ2-7, with D unclear. Germline V gene lookup returns CDR1 MNHEY and CDR2 SVGAGI. The CDR3 totals 15 residues. Trimming left V 7 bases short and J 0 bases short, with 16 bases between. DNA for the CDR3: TGTGCCAGCACCCACACTGTTAGGAGCTCCTACGAGCAGTACTTC. Its protein is CASTHTVRSSYEQYF.

V and J are TRBV27 and TRBJ2-3, with 14 bases that match TRBD2. V lost 5 bases to trimming and J lost 4 bases; unmatched junction nucleotides: 8. This CDR3 spans 17 amino acids. CDR1 is MNHEY, CDR2 SMNVEV, per germline (reference sequence). CDR3 sequence: CASSTRLAGGLADTQYF. CDR3 in DNA: TGTGCCAGCAGTACCCGACTAGCGGGAGGGCTGGCAGATACGCAGTATTTT.

The J gene is TRBJ2-3, the V gene TRBV9; 7 bases match TRBD2. The CDR3 sequence is 15 residues long. Germline V gene lookup returns CDR1 SGDLS and CDR2 YYNGEE. V shed 0 bases, J shed 0 bases, and the junction held 1 base outside the gene matches. The CDR3 sequence is CASSVAGGSTDTQYF. CDR3 DNA: TGTGCCAGCAGCGTAGCGGGGGGTAGCACAGATACGCAGTATTTT.

The rearrangement joins TRBV29-1 to TRBJ2-3, with 9 bases matching TRBD1. V dropped 1 base and J dropped 0; count of bases not matched to a gene: 2. The CDR3 is 15 residues long. Germline V gives CDR1 SQVTM, CDR2 ANQGSEA. The CDR3 DNA is TGCAGCGTTGAAGGGACAGGGGCTAGCACAGATACGCAGTATTTT. This codes for CSVEGTGASTDTQYF.

This chain uses TRBV11-1 with TRBJ2-5, with TRBD1 matching over 7 bases. The CDR3 is 17 amino acids. Per the germline V gene, CDR1 is SGHAT and CDR2 is FQDESV (reference sequence). The V and J ends lost 1 base and 2 bases, in that order; junction bases with no gene match: 10. This chain's CDR3 is CASSLETIGDRQETQYF. The CDR3 nucleotides read TGTGCCAGCAGCTTAGAAACCATCGGGGACAGACAAGAGACCCAGTACTTC.

The chain uses TRBV5-5 and TRBJ1-1, with a tentative D call TRBD1 (5 bases). Germline V gene sequence: CDR1 SGHKS, CDR2 YYEKEE (reference sequence). The length of the CDR3 is 13 residues. V was clipped by 2 bases and J by 6 bases, with 11 bases between them. The CDR3 DNA follows: TGTGCCAGCAGCTTCGGTACAGGTCCTGAAGCTTTCTTT. It encodes CASSFGTGPEAFF. Full variable domain (missing parts from reference TRBV5-5 and TRBJ1-1): DAGVTQSPTHLIKTRGQQVTLRCSPISGHKSVSWYQQVLGQGPQFIFQYYEKEERGRGNFPDRFSARQFPNYSSELNVNALLLGDSALYLCASSFGTGPEAFFGQGTRLTVV.

This clone has a single count. This rearrangement joins TRBV4-2 to TRBJ2-1; 8 nucleotides line up with TRBD2. The CDR3 loop spans 17 amino acids. The J segment lost 2 bases and the V segment lost 4 bases, leaving 10 bases of the junction unmatched. Per the germline V gene, CDR1 is LGHNA and CDR2 is YNFKEQ. DNA for the CDR3: TGTGCCAGCAGCCCAGACTGGACGACTAGCGCCTACAATGAGCAGTTCTTC. Protein: CASSPDWTTSAYNEQFF.

This clone qualifies as medium-sized (0.01 to 0.1%). The V gene is TRBV19, the J gene TRBJ2-1; no clear D. CDR1 is LNHDA and CDR2 is SQIVND in the germline V gene (reference sequence). Trimming removed 5 bases at V and 4 bases at J, with 15 bases between. This CDR3 is built from 15 residues. In nucleotides, the CDR3 is TGTGCCAGTAGTTTGCTACCACTTAAATACAATGAGCAGTTCTTC. Amino acid sequence: CASSLLPLKYNEQFF.

This clone was recorded many times. The chain employs TRBV6-4 and TRBJ2-3, with 8 bases lining up with TRBD1. The CDR3 is 16 amino acids. The J segment lost 2 bases and the V segment lost 5 bases, leaving 9 bases of the junction unmatched. Germline-derived CDR1 and CDR2 are MRHNA and SNTAGT. The CDR3 DNA sequence: TGTGCCAGCAGTCTTCAACAGGGGGTTTCCACAGATACGCAGTATTTT. It specifies CASSLQQGVSTDTQYF.

The V and J genes are TRBV25-1 and TRBJ1-2, with a possible D match to TRBD1 (5 bases). The V gene's germline CDR1 is MGHDK and CDR2 SYGVNS. V lost 0 bases to trimming and J lost 6 bases, with 14 bases between them. This CDR3 contains 15 residues. CDR3 residues: CASSEYTKGIDGYTF. The CDR3 DNA reads TGTGCCAGCAGTGAATATACTAAGGGGATCGATGGCTACACCTTC.

The V gene is TRBV5-6, the J gene TRBJ2-1; TRBD2 aligns across 8 bases. The V and J ends lost 1 base and 9 bases, in that order; junction bases with no gene match: 12. CDR1 SGHDT and CDR2 YYEEEE come from the germline V gene. The CDR3 length is 16 residues. The DNA of the CDR3 is TGTGCCAGCAGCTTGTCGGTCGGGAGGGCCCTCTTTGAGCAGTTCTTC. The encoded protein is CASSLSVGRALFEQFF.

CDR3 in amino acids: CASSRNTAGGEQYF. The CDR3 DNA follows: TGCGCCAGCAGTCGGAATACGGCGGGGGGCGAGCAGTACTTC. The rearrangement links TRBV4-3 to TRBJ2-7, with TRBD2 identical over 8 bases. Germline trimming cut 6 bases from V and 6 bases from J; bases unmatched to any gene: 10. The CDR3 is made up of 14 amino acids. Germline V CDR1 and CDR2: LGHNA, YSLEER.

This clone was seen once. The V call is TRBV7-9, the J call TRBJ2-3; D gene uncertain. The CDR3 length is 12 residues. Germline lookup yields CDR1 SEHNR and CDR2 FQNEAQ (reference sequence). V gave up 6 bases and J gave up 6 bases, with 10 bases separating them. The CDR3 bases are TGTGCCAGCAGACCGCACTCGGATACGCAGTATTTT. Translated: CASRPHSDTQYF. The full variable domain, in which reference TRBV7-9 and TRBJ2-3 provide the parts outside the CDR3, is DTGVSQNPRHKITKRGQNVTFRCDPISEHNRLYWYRQTLGQGPEFLTYFQNEAQLEKSRLLSDRFSAERPKGSFSTLEIQRTEQGDSAMYLCASRPHSDTQYFGPGTRLTVL.

The chain joins TRBV6-5 to TRBJ1-6; 7 bases line up with TRBD1. V was clipped by 6 bases and J by 10 bases; unmatched bases: 9. This CDR3 is built from 14 residues. The germline V gene encodes CDR1 MNHEY and CDR2 SVGAGI. CDR3 in DNA: TGTGCCAGCAGCTCCGACAGGGAAAGCTCACCCCTCCACTTT. Its protein product is CASSSDRESSPLHF.

V and J are TRBV18 and TRBJ2-7; TRBD1 matches at 10 bases. Unmatched junction bases numbered 10, after V lost 2 bases and J lost 3 bases. Germline values: CDR1 KGHSH, CDR2 LQKENI. The CDR3 totals 17 residues. The CDR3 DNA follows: TGTGCCAGCTCACCAAGGACCGGGACAGGGGACTTCTACGAGCAGTACTTC. This translates into CASSPRTGTGDFYEQYF. Filled out from reference TRBV18 and TRBJ2-7, the complete variable domain reads NAGVMQNPRHLVRRRGQEARLRCSPMKGHSHVYWYRQLPEEGLKFMVYLQKENIIDESGMPKERFSAEFPKEGPSILRIQQVVRGDSAAYFCASSPRTGTGDFYEQYFGPGTRLTVT.

This rearrangement joins TRBV11-2 to TRBJ2-7; D gene uncertain. Germline values: CDR1 SGHAT, CDR2 FQNNGV. The V end lost 4 bases, the J end lost 2 bases, and 9 bases lay between the germline ends. This CDR3 region has 13 residues. The CDR3 here is CASSSVKPYEQYF. CDR3 nucleotide sequence: TGTGCCAGCAGCTCTGTAAAACCCTACGAGCAGTACTTC.

This clone came up once. The rearrangement uses TRBV6-1 and TRBJ1-4, with D perhaps TRBD1 (5 bases). The length of the CDR3 is 17 residues. V shed 3 bases and J shed 0 bases, with 14 bases lying between them. Germline CDR1 MNHNS, CDR2 SASEGT. This CDR3 is CASSDKGNGATNEKLFF. The CDR3 region has the DNA TGTGCCAGCAGTGACAAGGGGAACGGGGCAACTAATGAAAAACTGTTTTTT.

This clone was seen a single time. This rearrangement joins TRBV29-1 to TRBJ2-7, with unresolved D. Looked up from germline, CDR1 is SQVTM and CDR2 is ANQGSEA. The CDR3 runs 13 residues. V lost 2 bases, J lost 3 bases, and 11 bases lay in between. The CDR3 region is CSVEIGSRYEQYF. The CDR3 DNA follows: TGCAGCGTTGAAATAGGGTCCCGCTACGAGCAGTACTTC.

This sequence joins TRBV18 and TRBJ1-5, with D tentatively TRBD1 (5 bases). The CDR3 extends over 16 amino acids. Germline loops: CDR1 KGHSH, CDR2 LQKENI. Trimming took off 3 bases at V and 3 bases at J, with 15 bases between the two ends. The CDR3 nucleotides read TGTGCCAGCTCACCGGAAGTCGACAGACCCAATCAGCCCCAGCATTTT. Translated: CASSPEVDRPNQPQHF.

This sequence joins TRBV12-5 and TRBJ1-1, with 10 bases lining up with TRBD1. The ends lost 0 bases at V and 5 bases at J; junction bases unmatched: 9. There are 17 residues in the CDR3. Germline V CDR1 and CDR2: LGHNT, FRNRAP. The CDR3 reads CASGLVLSGTGETEAFF. CDR3 DNA sequence: TGTGCTAGTGGTTTGGTATTATCCGGGACAGGGGAGACTGAAGCTTTCTTT.